A single sample gave rise to the 30 T cell receptor beta chains below, sequenced in a study of lymphopenia after photon versus proton radiotherapy. Generated by immunoSEQ multiplex PCR, the TCRdb table keeps only in-frame clones and is missing some. This sample has about 160,000 clones; 80% to 90% occur once, and the top ten carry roughly 4.7%. The sequences come from peripheral blood, collected from a patient treated with photon-based radiotherapy. The receptors shown here come from a man between 50 and 59 years old with gastric cancer.

This clone was observed a single time. The chain uses TRBV29-1 and TRBJ1-3, with 7 bases matching TRBD1. The CDR3 loop spans 18 amino acids. Losses at the gene ends were 6 bases for V and 2 bases for J; bases not matched to a gene: 19. The germline V gene encodes CDR1 SQVTM and CDR2 ANQGSEA. The CDR3 DNA sequence: TGCAGCGTCGGTTTGGGCCTTGGGCAGGGGGAAGCTGGAAACACCATATATTTT. This gives the protein CSVGLGLGQGEAGNTIYF. Looking up the rest from reference TRBV29-1 and TRBJ1-3 gives the full variable domain: SAVISQKPSRDICQRGTSLTIQCQVDSQVTMMFWYRQQPGQSLTLIATANQGSEATYESGFVIDKFPISRPNLTFSTLTVSNMSPEDSSIYLCSVGLGLGQGEAGNTIYFGEGSWLTVV.

This clone was seen a single time. For the CDR3, the DNA is TGTGCCAGCAGTCAGGGGGAAGCTGGCTACACCTTC. Encoded protein: CASSQGEAGYTF. The V gene is TRBV6-6, the J gene TRBJ1-2; TRBD1 matches at 7 bases. The CDR3 consists of 12 residues. V was pared by 5 bases and J by 7 bases, with 4 bases of the junction left unmatched. Germline-derived CDR1 and CDR2 are MNHNY and SVGAGI (reference sequence).

The V call is TRBV25-1, the J call TRBJ1-1; weak D call: TRBD1 (5 bases). Germline-derived CDR1 and CDR2 are MGHDK and SYGVNS. Trimming shortened V by 6 bases and J by 4 bases, and 21 bases separated the two germline ends. There are 16 residues in the CDR3. CDR3 protein: CASSPKGFSRGTEAFF. The CDR3 bases are TGTGCCAGCAGCCCTAAAGGTTTCTCGAGGGGCACTGAAGCTTTCTTT. The variable domain in full, completed from reference TRBV25-1 and TRBJ1-1, reads EADIYQTPRYLVIGTGKKITLECSQTMGHDKMYWYQQDPGMELHLIHYSYGVNSTEKGDLSSESTVSRIRTEHFPLTLESARPSHTSQYLCASSPKGFSRGTEAFFGQGTRLTVV.

This chain joins TRBV5-8 and TRBJ2-1, with a weak D call TRBD2 (5 bases). V dropped 7 bases and J dropped 5 bases, with 13 bases sitting between them. Germline CDR1 and CDR2: SGHTS and YDEGEE. The CDR3 is 13 residues long. DNA for the CDR3: TGTGCCAGCGCCCAGGACTTTAACAATGAGCAGTTCTTC. Translated, it gives CASAQDFNNEQFF.

This clone was counted between two and nine times. The chain uses TRBV27 and TRBJ2-3; D is possibly TRBD1 (5 bases). Germline CDR1 is MNHEY and CDR2 is SMNVEV (reference sequence). The CDR3 is made up of 15 amino acids. The V end lost 6 bases, the J end lost 1 base, and 14 bases lay between the germline ends. CDR3 coding DNA: TGTGCCAGCAGAAGGACAAGGTCAGGCACAGATACGCAGTATTTT. Encoded protein: CASRRTRSGTDTQYF.

V is TRBV7-8 and J is TRBJ1-3; no firm D call. Trimming pared 5 bases from V and 0 bases from J, leaving 14 bases between. The CDR3 has 16 residues. CDR1 SGHVS and CDR2 FQNEAQ come from the germline V gene. This CDR3 is CASSLGRVLSGNTIYF. Written as DNA, the CDR3 is TGTGCCAGCAGCCTTGGACGGGTACTCTCTGGAAACACCATATATTTT.

The chain recombines TRBV5-1 with TRBJ2-5; 14 bases are shared with TRBD2. Looked up from germline, CDR1 is SGHRS and CDR2 is YFSETQ. The junction had 7 bases not matched to a gene; V was cut back by 4 bases and J by 5 bases. This CDR3 has 16 residues. The CDR3 protein is CASSAQWTSGRETQYF. The CDR3 coding sequence is TGCGCCAGCAGCGCGCAGTGGACTAGCGGGAGGGAGACCCAGTACTTC.

The chain has TRBV12-5 and TRBJ2-5, with 12 positions matching TRBD2. V shed 1 base, J shed 4 bases, and the junction held 1 base outside the gene matches. Per the germline V gene, CDR1 is LGHNT and CDR2 is FRNRAP. This CDR3 is 15 amino acids long. This chain's CDR3 is CASGLEGLAGETQYF. CDR3 nucleotides: TGTGCTAGTGGTTTGGAGGGACTAGCGGGAGAGACCCAGTACTTC. Together with reference TRBV12-5 and TRBJ2-5, the CDR3 gives the full variable domain: DARVTQTPRHKVTEMGQEVTMRCQPILGHNTVFWYRQTMMQGLELLAYFRNRAPLDDSGMPKDRFSAEMPDATLATLKIQPSEPRDSAVYFCASGLEGLAGETQYFGPGTRLLVL.

The rearrangement joins TRBV5-1 to TRBJ1-1, with a weak D call TRBD1 (6 bases). Germline V gene sequence: CDR1 SGHRS, CDR2 YFSETQ. V was trimmed by 4 bases and J by 1 base, leaving 8 bases between them. CDR3 size: 13 residues. CDR3 nucleotides: TGCGCCAGCAGCCAACAGGGGAACACTGAAGCTTTCTTT. It yields the protein CASSQQGNTEAFF.

The chain links TRBV7-2 to TRBJ2-5; 8 positions agree with TRBD2. Germline values: CDR1 SGHTA, CDR2 FQGNSA. V dropped 6 bases and J dropped 7; count of bases not matched to a gene: 13. The CDR3 is made up of 15 amino acids. CDR3 residues: CASSTTSSGGGTQYF. In DNA form, the CDR3 reads TGTGCCAGCAGTACAACATCGAGCGGGGGAGGGACCCAGTACTTC.

The chain recombines TRBV7-8 with TRBJ2-7, with D maybe TRBD1 (6 bases). Germline V CDR1 and CDR2: SGHVS, FQNEAQ. The V end was cut by 5 bases, the J end by 2 bases, with 13 bases between. This CDR3 region has 14 residues. The CDR3: CASSATGFPYEQYF. DNA of the CDR3: TGTGCCAGCAGCGCAACAGGGTTCCCCTACGAGCAGTACTTC.

The V gene is TRBV2, the J gene TRBJ2-7; 9 positions agree with TRBD1. V lost 6 bases, J lost 4 bases, and 10 bases stayed unmatched. Per the germline V gene, CDR1 is SNHLY and CDR2 is FYNNEI. There are 15 residues in the CDR3. CDR3 protein: CASSVGQGGGYEQYF. CDR3 nucleotides: TGTGCCAGCAGCGTGGGACAGGGAGGAGGATACGAGCAGTACTTC.

This chain links TRBV7-2 with TRBJ2-1; the match to TRBD1 covers 8 bases. Germline V gene lookup returns CDR1 SGHTA and CDR2 FQGNSA. The CDR3 contains 15 residues. V lost 4 bases to trimming and J lost 7 bases; unmatched junction nucleotides: 9. As DNA, the CDR3 is TGTGCCAGCAGCTCTCAGGGGGCATCGTATAATGAGCAGTTCTTC. Translating it yields CASSSQGASYNEQFF.

In its sample, this clone was seen once. The chain uses TRBV15 and TRBJ1-4; no definite D call. This CDR3 comprises 14 residues. The ends were cut back, 0 bases at V and 8 bases at J, with 10 bases in the middle. CDR1 and CDR2 (germline): LNHNV, YYDKDF (reference sequence). The CDR3 DNA follows: TGTGCCACCAGCAGAGAGAGGGATGGCGAAAAACTGTTTTTT. Translation gives CATSRERDGEKLFF.

This clone was seen a few times. Here the CDR3 reads CASSAGLAGVKEQYF. For the CDR3, the DNA is TGTGCCAGCAGTGCGGGACTAGCGGGAGTAAAAGAGCAGTACTTC. The V gene is TRBV6-1, the J gene TRBJ2-7; 14 bases are shared with TRBD2. The CDR3 sequence is 15 residues long. Germline V gives CDR1 MNHNS, CDR2 SASEGT. V was clipped by 4 bases and J by 7 bases; unmatched bases: 6.

The chain couples TRBV18 to TRBJ2-7; a possible D gene is TRBD1 (5 bases). Per the germline V gene, CDR1 is KGHSH and CDR2 is LQKENI. Trimming cost V 6 bases and J 3 bases, with 12 bases left between them. The CDR3 has 13 residues. CDR3 loop: CASSEQGLYEQYF. The CDR3 DNA is TGTGCCAGCTCCGAGCAGGGCCTCTACGAGCAGTACTTC.

The V call is TRBV4-1, the J call TRBJ2-1; TRBD2 matches at 9 bases. The CDR3 covers 18 residues. Germline V gives CDR1 MGHRA, CDR2 YSYEKL. The V and J ends lost 2 bases and 7 bases, in that order; junction bases with no gene match: 15. The CDR3 DNA reads TGCGCCAGCAGCCAAAGGGCGGGAGGGGTTGAAGAAAGGAATGAGCAGTTCTTC. This sequence encodes CASSQRAGGVEERNEQFF.

V and J are TRBV7-2 and TRBJ1-5; D is unresolved. Germline lookup yields CDR1 SGHTA and CDR2 FQGNSA. V was clipped by 0 bases and J by 3 bases, with 9 bases between them. The CDR3 runs to 15 residues. The CDR3 protein is CASSLAGQINQPQHF. CDR3 in DNA: TGTGCCAGCAGCTTAGCTGGGCAAATCAATCAGCCCCAGCATTTT.

V gene TRBV5-6 combines with J gene TRBJ1-1; 7 positions match TRBD1. The CDR3 spans 14 residues. The ends lost 2 bases at V and 2 bases at J; junction bases unmatched: 3. Germline CDR1 and CDR2: SGHDT and YYEEEE. CDR3 nucleotide sequence: TGTGCCAGCAGCTTTGTAGGGGGCAACACTGAAGCTTTCTTT. Its protein product is CASSFVGGNTEAFF.

In the case of this clone: This CDR3 is missing its conserved last phenylalanine or tryptophan, likely due to a read error. The DNA is omitted, as the CDR3 cannot be located on it reliably, and the CDR3 follows TCRdb's listing. V is TRBV10-3 and J is TRBJ1-1; the D call of TRBD1 is as the table states it, not checked on the DNA. The CDR3 region is 14 residues in length, termini included. The germline CDR1 and CDR2 sequences are ENHRY and SYGVKD. The chain's CDR3 is CAIKKEGTGNAMNL.

This clone was counted once. The chain has TRBV7-2 and TRBJ2-1; D ambiguous. Trimming took off 7 bases at V and 6 bases at J, with 13 bases between the two ends. The CDR3 is 13 residues long. Germline CDR1 SGHTA, CDR2 FQGNSA. The CDR3 spells CASNDVLANEQFF. The CDR3 DNA is TGTGCCAGCAATGACGTCTTAGCCAATGAGCAGTTCTTC. Together with reference TRBV7-2 and TRBJ2-1, the CDR3 gives the full variable domain: GAGVSQSPSNKVTEKGKDVELRCDPISGHTALYWYRQSLGQGLEFLIYFQGNSAPDKSGLPSDRFSAERTGGSVSTLTIQRTQQEDSAVYLCASNDVLANEQFFGPGTRLTVL.

This clone was observed once. The chain carries TRBV11-2 and TRBJ1-4; 10 bases match TRBD1. The germline CDR1 and CDR2 sequences are SGHAT and FQNNGV. Trimming cost V 5 bases and J 7 bases; bases outside gene matches: 4. This CDR3 is built from 14 residues. CDR3 sequence reads: CASSTDRGTEKLFF. CDR3 coding DNA: TGTGCCAGCAGCACGGACAGGGGGACTGAAAAACTGTTTTTT.

This chain joins TRBV7-9 and TRBJ2-5; 7 bases match TRBD2. Germline V gives CDR1 SEHNR, CDR2 FQNEAQ (reference sequence). V lost 10 bases, J lost 4 bases, and 12 bases stayed unmatched. The CDR3 has 14 amino acids. The CDR3 DNA reads TGTGCCACCAAACAAGTGGCGGGAGCAGAGACCCAGTACTTC. This sequence encodes CATKQVAGAETQYF.

This rearrangement joins TRBV10-3 to TRBJ2-2; 10 bases are shared with TRBD1. This CDR3 is built from 16 residues. V was pared by 6 bases and J by 1 base, with 5 bases of the junction left unmatched. CDR1 ENHRY and CDR2 SYGVKD come from the germline V gene. The CDR3 nucleotides read TGTGCCATCAGGGCCGACAGGGGGCAGAACACCGGGGAGCTGTTTTTT. It is translated as CAIRADRGQNTGELFF.

The rearrangement joins TRBV30 to TRBJ2-5; D is undetermined. The CDR3 is 15 amino acids. Germline loops: CDR1 GTSNPN, CDR2 SVGIG (reference sequence). V shed 3 bases and J shed 1 base, with 15 bases lying between them. CDR3 region: CAWSVGRQIQETQYF. The CDR3 region has the DNA TGTGCCTGGAGCGTCGGGCGGCAGATCCAAGAGACCCAGTACTTC.

This chain uses TRBV7-2 with TRBJ1-1; weak D call: TRBD1 (5 bases). The V gene's germline CDR1 is SGHTA and CDR2 FQGNSA. V was trimmed by 4 bases and J by 6 bases, leaving 12 bases between them. The CDR3 spans 13 residues. The CDR3 spells CASSSGHASEAFF. The DNA for the CDR3 is TGTGCCAGCAGCTCGGGGCACGCGTCTGAAGCTTTCTTT.

The rearrangement joins TRBV28 to TRBJ1-1, with 8 bases lining up with TRBD1. Trimming at V came to 5 bases and at J to 4 bases, leaving 9 bases not matched to a gene. CDR1 is MDHEN and CDR2 is SYDVKM in the germline V gene. The CDR3 is made up of 15 amino acids. The CDR3 DNA follows: TGTGCCAGCAGTCCTGCCAGGGGGCGGGTCACTGAAGCTTTCTTT. Translated: CASSPARGRVTEAFF.

The V and J genes are TRBV29-1 and TRBJ2-3, with D unresolved. Germline CDR1 is SQVTM and CDR2 is ANQGSEA. The CDR3 runs 14 residues. V lost 7 bases to trimming and J lost 0 bases, with 14 bases between them. CDR3: CSAKRGTSTDTQYF. Here the CDR3 DNA reads TGCAGCGCTAAGAGAGGAACTAGCACAGATACGCAGTATTTT.

This clone was counted a few times. The CDR3: CASSPRRETHYEQYF. The CDR3 DNA follows: TGCGCCAGCAGCCCTCGACGGGAGACGCACTACGAGCAGTACTTC. The chain has TRBV4-1 and TRBJ2-7, with D possibly being TRBD2 (6 bases). There are 15 residues in the CDR3. Trimming shortened V by 4 bases and J by 3 bases, and 16 bases separated the two germline ends. The germline CDR1 and CDR2 sequences are MGHRA and YSYEKL.

This chain uses TRBV28 with TRBJ2-7; TRBD1 matches 7 bases. CDR3 size: 16 residues. V lost 4 bases and J lost 0; bases outside the gene matches: 9. Germline-derived CDR1 and CDR2 are MDHEN and SYDVKM. The CDR3 DNA follows: TGTGCCAGCAGTTCCCGATGGACAGGTACCTCCTACGAGCAGTACTTC. It translates to CASSSRWTGTSYEQYF.